These 15 T cell receptor beta chains were sequenced from one sample in a study of shared clonotypes between healthy human individuals. The table came from immunoSEQ multiplex PCR; TCRdb's copy has only in-frame clones and leaves some out. The sample lists 300,000 to 400,000 clones; more than 75% were seen once. The specimen sequenced was memory CD8+ T cells sorted from blood. The subset denotes: CD45RO+ cells pooled with CCR7-negative TemRA cells. The receptors shown here come from a man between 18 and 29 years old in good health.

V gene TRBV11-2 combines with J gene TRBJ1-6; 7 bases match TRBD1. CDR1 SGHAT and CDR2 FQNNGV come from the germline V gene. V gave up 3 bases and J gave up 8 bases; unmatched junction bases: 10. This CDR3 is 16 amino acids long. CDR3 coding DNA: TGTGCCAGCAGCTTGGAACCCGGGACAGTCTATTCACCCCTCCACTTT. This translates into CASSLEPGTVYSPLHF.

The V gene is TRBV30, the J gene TRBJ2-5, with 10 bases identical to TRBD2. The CDR3 contains 14 residues. V trimming: 1 base; J trimming: 1 base; junction bases outside the gene matches: 0. Per germline, CDR1 GTSNPN and CDR2 SVGIG (reference sequence). CDR3 sequence: CAWSASGGQETQYF. The CDR3 bases are TGTGCCTGGAGTGCTAGCGGGGGCCAAGAGACCCAGTACTTC.

The chain couples TRBV7-6 to TRBJ2-7, with a tentative D call TRBD1 (6 bases). Germline CDR1 is SGHVS and CDR2 is FNYEAQ. The CDR3 is made up of 14 amino acids. Trimming pared 4 bases from V and 5 bases from J, leaving 15 bases between. CDR3 protein: CASSSGSGANEQYF. The CDR3, as DNA: TGTGCCAGCAGCTCGGGGTCAGGGGCAAACGAGCAGTACTTC.

This clone was detected once. V is TRBV27 and J is TRBJ2-7, with TRBD2 as a possible D gene (6 bases). Trimming took 0 bases from V and 6 from J, leaving 9 bases between them. The germline V gene has CDR1 MNHEY and CDR2 SMNVEV (reference sequence). This CDR3 has 13 residues. CDR3 amino acids: CASSLSKGLEQYF. In DNA form, the CDR3 reads TGTGCCAGCAGTTTATCCAAGGGACTCGAGCAGTACTTC.

J is TRBJ2-7 and V is TRBV10-2; D unresolved. Per the germline V gene, CDR1 is WSHSY and CDR2 is SAAADI. The CDR3 covers 15 residues. V lost 4 bases and J 2 bases, leaving 15 bases between the germline ends. This chain's CDR3 is CASSGFRADTYEQYF. Here the CDR3 DNA reads TGCGCCAGCAGTGGTTTTCGGGCTGACACCTACGAGCAGTACTTC.

V gene TRBV7-9 combines with J gene TRBJ1-1; TRBD1 is a possible D gene (6 bases). V lost 1 base and J lost 1, with 19 bases in between. The germline gives CDR1 SEHNR, CDR2 FQNEAQ (reference sequence). The CDR3 runs 18 residues. The CDR3 sequence is CASSLGPPQGPPNTEAFF. DNA for the CDR3: TGTGCCAGCAGCTTAGGCCCTCCCCAGGGGCCACCGAACACTGAAGCTTTCTTT.

The chain uses TRBV29-1 and TRBJ2-1; weak D call: TRBD2 (5 bases). Germline loops: CDR1 SQVTM, CDR2 ANQGSEA. Trimming pared 1 base from V and 2 bases from J, leaving 12 bases between. The CDR3 contains 15 residues. This CDR3 is CSVEVRADAYNEQFF. In nucleotides, the CDR3 is TGCAGCGTTGAAGTGAGGGCAGATGCCTACAATGAGCAGTTCTTC.

CDR3 sequence: CAISDSGGNTQYF. The CDR3 DNA sequence: TGTGCCATCAGTGATTCTGGGGGAAATACGCAGTATTTT. This rearrangement joins TRBV10-3 to TRBJ2-3, with D perhaps matching TRBD1 or TRBD2 (5 bases each). Germline V lookup: CDR1 ENHRY, CDR2 SYGVKD. This CDR3 has 13 residues. Trimming stripped 3 bases from V and 7 bases from J, with 11 bases between.

A word on this clone: Different DNA sequences within this sample yield the same CDR3. V gene TRBV4-1 combines with J gene TRBJ2-7; 7 nucleotides align to TRBD2. V was pared by 1 base and J by 0 bases, with 6 bases of the junction left unmatched. The germline gives CDR1 MGHRA, CDR2 YSYEKL. This CDR3 is built from 16 residues. Written as DNA, the CDR3 is TGCGCCAGCAGCCAAGTCTCTAGCGGAGGCTCCTACGAGCAGTACTTC. Encoded protein: CASSQVSSGGSYEQYF.

On this clone: In the same sample, other DNA sequences code for this CDR3. The gene calls are TRBV5-1 and TRBJ1-5; TRBD1 might be the D (5 bases). This CDR3 is 14 amino acids long. Trimming took 0 bases from V and 5 from J, leaving 9 bases between them. The V gene's germline CDR1 is SGHRS and CDR2 YFSETQ. CDR3 region: CASSLGGGHQPQHF. The CDR3 DNA sequence: TGCGCCAGCAGCTTGGGTGGGGGTCATCAGCCCCAGCATTTT.

This chain connects TRBV7-9 to TRBJ2-7, with TRBD1 identical over 7 bases. V shed 4 bases and J 6 bases; nucleotides not matched to a gene: 12. This CDR3 has 15 residues. CDR1 and CDR2 (germline): SEHNR, FQNEAQ (reference sequence). CDR3 loop: CASSSTGPGRSEQYF. The CDR3 DNA reads as TGTGCCAGCAGCTCGACAGGGCCGGGTCGTTCCGAGCAGTACTTC. Full variable domain (rest looked up from reference TRBV7-9 and TRBJ2-7): DTGVSQNPRHKITKRGQNVTFRCDPISEHNRLYWYRQTLGQGPEFLTYFQNEAQLEKSRLLSDRFSAERPKGSFSTLEIQRTEQGDSAMYLCASSSTGPGRSEQYFGPGTRLTVT.

On this clone: The junction shows a germline mismatch at one end, possibly a read error. The chain employs TRBV5-4 and TRBJ1-2; D remains unclear. The CDR3 has 8 residues. The germline V gene has CDR1 SGHNT and CDR2 YYREEE (reference sequence). The CDR3 nucleotides read TGTGCCGCCGGGGTCGGAAGCTTC. Its translation is CAAGVGSF.

The CDR3 region is CASSEALGGADEQYF. In DNA, the CDR3 is TGTGCCAGCAGTGAAGCGCTTGGGGGCGCCGACGAGCAGTACTTC. The gene calls are TRBV2 and TRBJ2-7; possible D gene TRBD1, 6 bases. Germline V CDR1 and CDR2: SNHLY, FYNNEI. The V end was cut by 0 bases, the J end by 5 bases, with 14 bases between. The CDR3 has 15 residues.

This clone was counted only a few times. This chain links TRBV28 with TRBJ2-7; D may be TRBD1 (5 bases). Germline V gene sequence: CDR1 MDHEN, CDR2 SYDVKM. Trimming left V 10 bases short and J 6 bases short, with 13 bases between. This CDR3 spans 11 amino acids. This chain's CDR3 is CATLRVPEQYF. CDR3 nucleotides: TGTGCCACCCTCAGGGTCCCCGAGCAGTACTTC.

The rearrangement links TRBV10-3 to TRBJ1-1, with 11 bases that match TRBD1. This CDR3 is 14 amino acids long. Germline V lookup: CDR1 ENHRY, CDR2 SYGVKD. Germline trimming cut 2 bases from V and 7 bases from J; bases unmatched to any gene: 3. This chain's CDR3 is CAISEAGQGVEAFF. DNA of the CDR3: TGTGCCATCAGTGAGGCGGGACAGGGGGTTGAAGCTTTCTTT.